These 21 T cell receptor beta chains were sequenced from one sample in a study of shared clonotypes between healthy human individuals. Assay used: immunoSEQ multiplex PCR; TCRdb lists only in-frame clones, some missing. This sample has about 2.2 million clones, with around 93% found just once. Naive CD8 cells were CD45RO-negative, positively selected for CCR7, excluding terminally differentiated effector memory CD45RA+ cells. The specimen was naive CD8+ T cells from PBMCs. All receptors derive from a man aged 18 to 30 in good health. Some clones in this sample may be carry-over from other donors' samples.

This clone was seen once. V and J are TRBV30 and TRBJ2-1; TRBD2 matches 7 bases. The CDR3 covers 15 residues. The V and J ends lost 4 bases and 2 bases, in that order; junction bases with no gene match: 8. Germline CDR1 reads GTSNPN; CDR2 reads SVGIG (reference sequence). The CDR3 nucleotides are TGTGCCTGGACGGCGGGAGTAAACCCCTACAATGAGCAGTTCTTC. This translates into CAWTAGVNPYNEQFF.

V usage is TRBV28 and J usage is TRBJ1-2; a weak D match, TRBD1 (6 bases). In germline, CDR1 is MDHEN, CDR2 SYDVKM. CDR3 length: 15 residues. Trimming removed 5 bases at V and 3 bases at J, with 16 bases between. CDR3 loop: CASSHPGGADYGYTF. The CDR3 DNA reads as TGTGCCAGCAGTCACCCCGGGGGCGCCGACTATGGCTACACCTTC.

The chain uses TRBV28 and TRBJ2-7; D is undetermined. CDR1 is MDHEN, CDR2 SYDVKM, per germline. The V and J ends lost 2 bases and 4 bases respectively, with 6 bases between them. The CDR3 extends over 12 amino acids. The DNA for the CDR3 is TGTGCCAGCAGTTTAGTCAAGTACGAGCAGTACTTC. Translating gives CASSLVKYEQYF.

About this clone itself: The sample has other DNA sequences that encode this CDR3 too. The chain has TRBV5-4 and TRBJ2-7, with a possible D match to TRBD2 (5 bases). The CDR3 length is 12 residues. The germline V gene encodes CDR1 SGHNT and CDR2 YYREEE (reference sequence). V lost 0 bases and J 7 bases, leaving 8 bases between the germline ends. This CDR3 reads CASSLGRTEQYF. CDR3 coding DNA: TGTGCCAGCAGCTTGGGAAGGACTGAGCAGTACTTC.

The genes are TRBV19 and TRBJ1-5, with D hard to call. V was clipped by 5 bases and J by 4 bases, with 3 bases between them. The CDR3 sequence is 11 residues long. The germline CDR1 and CDR2 sequences are LNHDA and SQIVND (reference sequence). CDR3: CASSDNQPQHF. The CDR3 region has the DNA TGTGCCAGTAGTGATAATCAGCCCCAGCATTTT. The full variable domain, completed using reference TRBV19 and TRBJ1-5, is DGGITQSPKYLFRKEGQNVTLSCEQNLNHDAMYWYRQDPGQGLRLIYYSQIVNDFQKGDIAEGYSVSREKKESFPLTVTSAQKNPTAFYLCASSDNQPQHFGDGTRLSIL.

The chain employs TRBV7-9 and TRBJ2-7; 9 bases map to TRBD1. This CDR3 spans 12 amino acids. The junction had 6 bases not matched to a gene; V was cut back by 3 bases and J by 12 bases. Germline values: CDR1 SEHNR, CDR2 FQNEAQ (reference sequence). The CDR3, as DNA: TGTGCCAGCAGCTTCGGGACAGGGCCGGGGTACTTC. Its protein is CASSFGTGPGYF.

This chain links TRBV4-2 with TRBJ2-7; D may be TRBD2 (6 bases). Germline lookup yields CDR1 LGHNA and CDR2 YNFKEQ. CDR3 length: 15 residues. The ends were cut back, 1 base at V and 0 bases at J, with 10 bases in the middle. The CDR3 DNA follows: TGTGCCAGCAGCCAAGGTGGGGGGAGCTCCTACGAGCAGTACTTC. The encoded protein is CASSQGGGSSYEQYF.

The chain has TRBV4-2 and TRBJ1-5; maybe TRBD1 (5 bases). The CDR3 covers 15 residues. Between the trimmed V and J ends, which lost 8 bases and 0 bases, there was a span of 14 bases. Germline V gene data show CDR1 as LGHNA and CDR2 as YNFKEQ. Written as DNA, the CDR3 is TGTGCCAGCCGTCTAGCGACAGTTAGCAATCAGCCCCAGCATTTT. Its protein product is CASRLATVSNQPQHF.

The J gene is TRBJ2-2, the V gene TRBV5-4; weak D call: TRBD2 (5 bases). This CDR3 region has 15 residues. Trimming took 0 bases from V and 3 from J, leaving 9 bases between them. Germline V lookup: CDR1 SGHNT, CDR2 YYREEE (reference sequence). The CDR3 nucleotides are TGTGCCAGCAGCTTGGACGGGAAGTACACCGGGGAGCTGTTTTTT. Translated: CASSLDGKYTGELFF.

The chain employs TRBV28 and TRBJ2-5; no reliable D call. Germline values: CDR1 MDHEN, CDR2 SYDVKM. This CDR3 comprises 15 residues. With 2 bases removed from V and 5 bases from J, the gap between germline ends came to 15 bases. The chain's CDR3 is CASSLVITPQETQYF. In DNA, the CDR3 is TGTGCCAGCAGTTTAGTCATCACCCCCCAGGAGACCCAGTACTTC. The full variable domain, its missing parts supplied by reference TRBV28 and TRBJ2-5, is DVKVTQSSRYLVKRTGEKVFLECVQDMDHENMFWYRQDPGLGLRLIYFSYDVKMKEKGDIPEGYSVSREKKERFSLILESASTNQTSMYLCASSLVITPQETQYFGPGTRLLVL.

The J gene is TRBJ2-7, the V gene TRBV7-9, with a weak D call TRBD1 (5 bases). There are 13 residues in the CDR3. Germline CDR1 and CDR2: SEHNR and FQNEAQ (reference sequence). V shed 5 bases and J shed 2 bases, with 10 bases lying between them. Written as DNA, the CDR3 is TGTGCCAGCAGCAAGGGGTCCCCCTACGAGCAGTACTTC. Its protein product is CASSKGSPYEQYF.

This chain links TRBV11-2 with TRBJ1-5; 9 bases match TRBD1. The CDR3 spans 16 residues. V lost 5 bases, J lost 2 bases, and 7 bases stayed unmatched. Germline V gene data show CDR1 as SGHAT and CDR2 as FQNNGV. The CDR3 DNA follows: TGTGCCAGCAGCCAAACGACAGGGGGTGGCAATCAGCCCCAGCATTTT. Translating gives CASSQTTGGGNQPQHF.

This chain links TRBV6-1 with TRBJ2-5; D tentatively fits TRBD1 or TRBD2 (5 bases each). V lost 1 base to trimming and J lost 0 bases, with 12 bases between them. The CDR3 has 16 amino acids. Per germline, CDR1 MNHNS and CDR2 SASEGT. The CDR3 spells CASSEGGRSYQETQYF. CDR3 nucleotide sequence: TGTGCCAGCAGTGAAGGGGGGAGAAGCTACCAAGAGACCCAGTACTTC.

This chain uses TRBV4-1 with TRBJ2-5; 7 bases are shared with TRBD1. V dropped 4 bases and J dropped 2; count of bases not matched to a gene: 7. The CDR3 covers 15 residues. From germline, CDR1 is MGHRA and CDR2 YSYEKL. The CDR3 sequence is CASSPRDRLQETQYF. The DNA of the CDR3 is TGCGCCAGCAGCCCCCGGGACAGACTGCAAGAGACCCAGTACTTC.

The V and J genes are TRBV2 and TRBJ2-7; 8 bases are a match to TRBD1. The CDR3 is made up of 15 amino acids. CDR1 and CDR2 (germline): SNHLY, FYNNEI. Losses at the gene ends were 7 bases for V and 2 bases for J; bases not matched to a gene: 10. CDR3 loop: CASTGLKDRAYEQYF. The DNA for the CDR3 is TGTGCCAGCACCGGTCTTAAGGACAGGGCCTACGAGCAGTACTTC. The whole variable domain, remainder taken from reference TRBV2 and TRBJ2-7, is EPEVTQTPSHQVTQMGQEVILRCVPISNHLYFYWYRQILGQKVEFLVSFYNNEISEKSEIFDDQFSVERPDGSNFTLKIRSTKLEDSAMYFCASTGLKDRAYEQYFGPGTRLTVT.

This rearrangement joins TRBV7-2 to TRBJ1-3; the D gene is possibly TRBD1 (5 bases). V shed 5 bases and J shed 2 bases, with 13 bases lying between them. This CDR3 is 15 amino acids long. Germline V lookup: CDR1 SGHTA, CDR2 FQGNSA. The CDR3 loop reads CASSPRAGTGNTIYF. The CDR3 DNA sequence: TGTGCCAGCAGCCCCAGGGCAGGGACTGGAAACACCATATATTTT.

In its sample, this clone was seen once. This chain links TRBV19 with TRBJ1-2; D not certain. V gave up 6 bases and J gave up 1 base, with 12 bases separating them. This CDR3 has 14 amino acids. The germline V gene has CDR1 LNHDA and CDR2 SQIVND (reference sequence). The CDR3 sequence: CASRSFELNYGYTF. The CDR3 DNA reads TGTGCCAGTAGATCCTTCGAACTTAACTATGGCTACACCTTC.

V is TRBV4-3 and J is TRBJ2-3, with 11 nucleotides matching TRBD2. Unmatched junction bases numbered 9, after V lost 2 bases and J lost 2 bases. Germline CDR1 LGHNA, CDR2 YSLEER. The CDR3 loop spans 18 amino acids. CDR3 sequence reads: CASSQQLAGEGNTDTQYF. The DNA of the CDR3 is TGCGCCAGCAGCCAACAACTAGCGGGGGAGGGCAACACAGATACGCAGTATTTT.

This rearrangement joins TRBV9 to TRBJ1-3; the D is unclear. Trimming removed 3 bases from V and 2 bases from J, with 12 bases in between. This CDR3 is built from 15 residues. The germline CDR1 and CDR2 sequences are SGDLS and YYNGEE. The CDR3 coding sequence is TGTGCCAGCAGCGCCTCCGGGTCCCCTGGAAACACCATATATTTT. As protein: CASSASGSPGNTIYF.

The J gene is TRBJ2-3, the V gene TRBV28; TRBD1 agrees at 7 bases. Losses at the gene ends were 2 bases for V and 5 bases for J; bases not matched to a gene: 4. The CDR3 has 14 amino acids. From germline, CDR1 is MDHEN and CDR2 SYDVKM. The CDR3 DNA is TGTGCCAGCAGTTTAGGGACAGCCATAGATACGCAGTATTTT. This gives the protein CASSLGTAIDTQYF.

The CDR3 protein is CASSFFAPATDTQYF. DNA of the CDR3: TGTGCCAGCAGTTTTTTCGCGCCCGCCACAGATACGCAGTATTTT. The gene calls are TRBV27 and TRBJ2-3; D is undetermined. Germline V gene lookup returns CDR1 MNHEY and CDR2 SMNVEV (reference sequence). The V end was cut by 3 bases, the J end by 2 bases, with 12 bases between. The CDR3 is 15 amino acids.